The next 13 T cell receptor beta chains were all read from a single sample in a study of cytomegalovirus exposure and HLA in healthy donors. Measured with immunoSEQ multiplex PCR; TCRdb has only the in-frame clones, and not every one. This sample has 300,000 or so clones; roughly 88% occur once, and the top ten carry approximately 0.9%. Input material: PBMCs. These TCRs come from a young man in good health and CMV-seronegative.

The sample holds a few counts of this clone. This chain connects TRBV5-1 to TRBJ2-7, with a possible D match to TRBD1 (6 bases). CDR1 SGHRS and CDR2 YFSETQ come from the germline V gene. The ends were cut back, 0 bases at V and 2 bases at J, with 12 bases in the middle. The CDR3 totals 15 residues. The CDR3: CASSLASDSTYEQYF. For the CDR3, the DNA is TGCGCCAGCAGCTTGGCCTCGGACAGTACCTACGAGCAGTACTTC. Using reference TRBV5-1 and TRBJ2-7 for the parts outside the CDR3, the full variable domain is KAGVTQTPRYLIKTRGQQVTLSCSPISGHRSVSWYQQTPGQGLQFLFEYFSETQRNKGNFPGRFSGRQFSNSRSEMNVSTLELGDSALYLCASSLASDSTYEQYFGPGTRLTVT.

The gene calls are TRBV29-1 and TRBJ1-2, with D possibly being TRBD1 (6 bases). V was pared by 0 bases and J by 7 bases, with 12 bases between. The CDR3 sequence is 13 residues long. Germline V CDR1 and CDR2: SQVTM, ANQGSEA. CDR3 coding DNA: TGCAGCGTTGAAGAGGGCAGGGGTAGTGGCTACACCTTC. This translates into CSVEEGRGSGYTF. Full variable domain (rest looked up from reference TRBV29-1 and TRBJ1-2): SAVISQKPSRDICQRGTSLTIQCQVDSQVTMMFWYRQQPGQSLTLIATANQGSEATYESGFVIDKFPISRPNLTFSTLTVSNMSPEDSSIYLCSVEEGRGSGYTFGSGTRLTVV.

The rearrangement joins TRBV9 to TRBJ1-2, with TRBD1 as a possible D gene (6 bases). Trimming stripped 6 bases from V and 1 base from J, with 16 bases between. The CDR3 loop spans 15 amino acids. Germline values: CDR1 SGDLS, CDR2 YYNGEE. CDR3 sequence reads: CASTSVDSYNYGYTF. The CDR3 DNA is TGTGCCAGCACCTCGGTGGACAGCTATAACTATGGCTACACCTTC.

The rearrangement links TRBV9 to TRBJ2-1; 9 nucleotides agree with TRBD2. The V segment lost 0 bases and the J segment 7 bases; nucleotides outside the gene matches: 5. Germline V gene data show CDR1 as SGDLS and CDR2 as YYNGEE. The CDR3 consists of 15 residues. CDR3 nucleotide sequence: TGTGCCAGCAGCGTAGGGTCTAGCGGGGAGAATGAGCAGTTCTTC. Translating it yields CASSVGSSGENEQFF.

This clone was seen only a few times. The chain has TRBV9 and TRBJ1-2; TRBD1 agrees at 8 bases. Germline CDR1 and CDR2: SGDLS and YYNGEE. The CDR3 has 14 residues. V lost 4 bases to trimming and J lost 1 base; unmatched junction nucleotides: 3. The CDR3 here is CASSSQGDNYGYTF. CDR3 sequence (DNA): TGTGCCAGCAGCTCACAGGGGGATAACTATGGCTACACCTTC.

The chain joins TRBV5-4 to TRBJ2-1, with D possibly being TRBD1 (6 bases). The CDR3 contains 12 residues. Germline V CDR1 and CDR2: SGHNT, YYREEE (reference sequence). Trimming shortened V by 5 bases and J by 10 bases, and 13 bases separated the two germline ends. In nucleotides, the CDR3 is TGTGCCAGCAGTTGGGGGCGGGCCGAGCAGTTCTTC. Its protein product is CASSWGRAEQFF.

The chain links TRBV5-1 to TRBJ2-2; D unresolved. Per the germline V gene, CDR1 is SGHRS and CDR2 is YFSETQ. The V and J ends lost 0 bases and 8 bases respectively, with 8 bases between them. The CDR3 is 13 residues long. The CDR3, as DNA: TGCGCCAGCAGCTTGGCCTGGGCTGGGGAGCTGTTTTTT. This translates into CASSLAWAGELFF.

The genes are TRBV5-4 and TRBJ2-2; D unresolved. The CDR3 covers 13 residues. Between the trimmed V and J ends, which lost 6 bases and 0 bases, there was a span of 6 bases. Germline CDR1 SGHNT, CDR2 YYREEE (reference sequence). CDR3 nucleotide sequence: TGTGCCAGCACAGTTTCGAACACCGGGGAGCTGTTTTTT. It yields the protein CASTVSNTGELFF.

V is TRBV30 and J is TRBJ2-3; 7 nucleotides align to TRBD1. V shed 0 bases and J 0 bases; nucleotides not matched to a gene: 9. The CDR3 runs 17 residues. Germline V CDR1 and CDR2: GTSNPN, SVGIG (reference sequence). The CDR3 DNA sequence: TGTGCCTGGAGTGTACTTAGGGGGCACCAAAGCACAGATACGCAGTATTTT. It yields the protein CAWSVLRGHQSTDTQYF.

The gene calls are TRBV6-5 and TRBJ1-5; no clear D. The CDR3 sequence is 16 residues long. Germline values: CDR1 MNHEY, CDR2 SVGAGI. Trimming removed 2 bases at V and 0 bases at J, with 11 bases between. CDR3 in DNA: TGTGCCAGCAGTTACGGGCGGGGATATAGCAATCAGCCCCAGCATTTT. Its protein product is CASSYGRGYSNQPQHF.

V usage is TRBV7-2 and J usage is TRBJ1-5; maybe TRBD1 (5 bases). The CDR3 is made up of 14 amino acids. Germline-derived CDR1 and CDR2 are SGHTA and FQGNSA. Trimming pared 3 bases from V and 6 bases from J, leaving 12 bases between. The CDR3 DNA follows: TGTGCCAGCAGCTTCGGAGGGGCGGGTCAGCCCCAGCATTTT. It is translated as CASSFGGAGQPQHF.

The genes are TRBV28 and TRBJ1-2; 8 positions agree with TRBD1. This CDR3 is built from 14 residues. In germline, CDR1 is MDHEN, CDR2 SYDVKM. V shed 3 bases, J shed 8 bases, and the junction held 8 bases outside the gene matches. CDR3: CASSLTGEFEGYTF. The CDR3, as DNA: TGTGCCAGCAGTTTGACAGGGGAGTTCGAAGGCTACACCTTC.

This chain joins TRBV2 and TRBJ1-6, with 7 bases identical to TRBD1. The V gene's germline CDR1 is SNHLY and CDR2 FYNNEI. V shed 6 bases, J shed 7 bases, and the junction held 12 bases outside the gene matches. The CDR3 extends over 16 amino acids. CDR3 sequence reads: CASSHPPGTVNSPLHF. CDR3 bases: TGTGCCAGCAGCCACCCACCCGGGACAGTAAATTCACCCCTCCACTTT. The whole variable domain, remainder taken from reference TRBV2 and TRBJ1-6, is EPEVTQTPSHQVTQMGQEVILRCVPISNHLYFYWYRQILGQKVEFLVSFYNNEISEKSEIFDDQFSVERPDGSNFTLKIRSTKLEDSAMYFCASSHPPGTVNSPLHFGNGTRLTVT.